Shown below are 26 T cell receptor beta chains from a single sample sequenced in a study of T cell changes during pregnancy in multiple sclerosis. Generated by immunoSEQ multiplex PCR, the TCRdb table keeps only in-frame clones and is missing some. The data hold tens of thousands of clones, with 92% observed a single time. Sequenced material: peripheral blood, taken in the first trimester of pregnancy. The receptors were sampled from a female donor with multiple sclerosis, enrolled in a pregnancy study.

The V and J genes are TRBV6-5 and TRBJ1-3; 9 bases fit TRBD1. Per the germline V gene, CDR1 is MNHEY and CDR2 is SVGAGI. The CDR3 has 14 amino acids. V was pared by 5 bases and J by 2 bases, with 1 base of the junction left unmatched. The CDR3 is CASSRQGAGNTIYF. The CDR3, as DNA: TGTGCCAGCAGTCGACAGGGGGCTGGAAACACCATATATTTT.

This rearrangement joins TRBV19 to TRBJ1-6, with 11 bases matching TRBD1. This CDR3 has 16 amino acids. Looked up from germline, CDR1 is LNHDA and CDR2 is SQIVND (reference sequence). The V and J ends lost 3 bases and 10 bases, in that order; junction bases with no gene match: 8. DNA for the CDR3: TGTGCCAGTAGTATTCTCCACGGACAGGGGGCCTCACCCCTCCACTTT. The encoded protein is CASSILHGQGASPLHF. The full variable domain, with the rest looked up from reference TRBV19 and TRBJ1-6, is DGGITQSPKYLFRKEGQNVTLSCEQNLNHDAMYWYRQDPGQGLRLIYYSQIVNDFQKGDIAEGYSVSREKKESFPLTVTSAQKNPTAFYLCASSILHGQGASPLHFGNGTRLTVT.

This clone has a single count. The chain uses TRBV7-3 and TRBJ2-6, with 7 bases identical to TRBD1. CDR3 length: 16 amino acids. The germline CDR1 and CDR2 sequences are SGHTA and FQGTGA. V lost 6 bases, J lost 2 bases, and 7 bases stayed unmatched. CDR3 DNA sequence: TGTGCCAGCAGAGGATCGACAGGGACTGGGGCCAACGTCCTGACTTTC. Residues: CASRGSTGTGANVLTF.

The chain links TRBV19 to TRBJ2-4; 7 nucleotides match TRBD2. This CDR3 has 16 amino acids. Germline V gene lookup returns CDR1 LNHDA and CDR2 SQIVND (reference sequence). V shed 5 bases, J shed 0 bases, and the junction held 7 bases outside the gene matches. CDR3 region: CASSPTGGGAKNIQYF. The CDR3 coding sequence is TGTGCCAGTAGTCCTACGGGCGGGGGAGCCAAAAACATTCAGTACTTC.

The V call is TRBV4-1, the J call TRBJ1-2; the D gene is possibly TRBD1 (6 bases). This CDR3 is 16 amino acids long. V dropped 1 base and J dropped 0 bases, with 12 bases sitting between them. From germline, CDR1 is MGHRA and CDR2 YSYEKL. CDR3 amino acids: CASSQAPGVTNYGYTF. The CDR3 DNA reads TGCGCCAGCAGCCAAGCGCCAGGGGTAACTAACTATGGCTACACCTTC.

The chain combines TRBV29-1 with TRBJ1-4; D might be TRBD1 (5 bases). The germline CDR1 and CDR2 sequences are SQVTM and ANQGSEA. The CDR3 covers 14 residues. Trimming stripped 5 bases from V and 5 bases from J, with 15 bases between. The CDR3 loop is CSVPDRSSNEKLFF. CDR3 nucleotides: TGCAGCGTTCCAGACAGATCCAGCAATGAAAAACTGTTTTTT.

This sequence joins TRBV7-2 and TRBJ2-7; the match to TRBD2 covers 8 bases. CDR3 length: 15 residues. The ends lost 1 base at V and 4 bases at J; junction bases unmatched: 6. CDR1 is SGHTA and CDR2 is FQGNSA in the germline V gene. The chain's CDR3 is CASSLEAGAGYEQYF. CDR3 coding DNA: TGTGCCAGCAGCTTAGAAGCGGGGGCTGGGTACGAGCAGTACTTC.

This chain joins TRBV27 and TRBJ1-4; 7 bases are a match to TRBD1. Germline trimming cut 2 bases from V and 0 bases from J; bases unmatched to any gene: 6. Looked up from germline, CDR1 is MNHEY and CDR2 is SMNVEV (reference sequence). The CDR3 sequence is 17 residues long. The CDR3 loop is CASSLDRVRATNEKLFF. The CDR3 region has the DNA TGTGCCAGCAGTTTAGACAGGGTGAGGGCAACTAATGAAAAACTGTTTTTT.

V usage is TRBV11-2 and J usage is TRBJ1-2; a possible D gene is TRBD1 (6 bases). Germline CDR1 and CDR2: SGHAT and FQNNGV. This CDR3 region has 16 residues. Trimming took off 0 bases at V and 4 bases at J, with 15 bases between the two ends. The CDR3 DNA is TGTGCCAGCAGCTTAGAGCGAGGCAGGGGTTCCTATGGCTACACCTTC. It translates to CASSLERGRGSYGYTF.

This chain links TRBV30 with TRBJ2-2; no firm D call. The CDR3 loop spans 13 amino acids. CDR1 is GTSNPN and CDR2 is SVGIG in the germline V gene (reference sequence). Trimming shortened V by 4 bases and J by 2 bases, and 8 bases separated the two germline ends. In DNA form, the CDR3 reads TGTGCCTGGACTAAGACTAACACCGGGGAGCTGTTTTTT. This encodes CAWTKTNTGELFF.

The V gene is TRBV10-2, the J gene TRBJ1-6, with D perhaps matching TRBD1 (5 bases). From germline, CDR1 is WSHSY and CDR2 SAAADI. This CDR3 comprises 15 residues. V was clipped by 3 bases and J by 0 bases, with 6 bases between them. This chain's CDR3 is CASSETGSYNSPLHF. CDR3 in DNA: TGCGCCAGCAGTGAAACAGGCTCCTATAATTCACCCCTCCACTTT.

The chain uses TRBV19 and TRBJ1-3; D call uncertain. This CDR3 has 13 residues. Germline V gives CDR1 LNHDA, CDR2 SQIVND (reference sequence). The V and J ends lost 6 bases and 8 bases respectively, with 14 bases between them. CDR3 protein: CASRTGKSDTIYF. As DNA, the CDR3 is TGTGCCAGTAGAACCGGGAAGTCGGACACCATATATTTT.

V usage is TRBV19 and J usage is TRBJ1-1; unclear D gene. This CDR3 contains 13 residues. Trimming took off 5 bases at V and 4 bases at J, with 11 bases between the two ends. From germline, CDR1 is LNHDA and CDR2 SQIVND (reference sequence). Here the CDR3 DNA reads TGTGCCAGTAGTGGAGGCGGGAGCACTGAAGCTTTCTTT. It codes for CASSGGGSTEAFF.

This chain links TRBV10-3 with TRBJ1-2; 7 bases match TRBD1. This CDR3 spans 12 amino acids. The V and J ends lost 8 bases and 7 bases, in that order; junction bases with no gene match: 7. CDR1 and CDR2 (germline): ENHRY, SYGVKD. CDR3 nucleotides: TGTGCCATCTCAAAGGGGGCATCTGGCTACACCTTC. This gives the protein CAISKGASGYTF.

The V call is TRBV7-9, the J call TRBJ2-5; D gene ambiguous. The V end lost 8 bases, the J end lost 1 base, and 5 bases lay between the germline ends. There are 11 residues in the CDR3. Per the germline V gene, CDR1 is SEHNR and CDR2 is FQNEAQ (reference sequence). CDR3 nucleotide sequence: TGTGCCAGCGGCCCCCAAGAGACCCAGTACTTC. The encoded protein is CASGPQETQYF.

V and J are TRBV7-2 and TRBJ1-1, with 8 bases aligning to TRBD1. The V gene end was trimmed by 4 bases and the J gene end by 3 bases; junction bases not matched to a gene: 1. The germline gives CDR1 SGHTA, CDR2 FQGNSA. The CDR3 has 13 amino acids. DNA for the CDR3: TGTGCCAGCAGCTCGGACAGGGACACTGAAGCTTTCTTT. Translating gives CASSSDRDTEAFF.

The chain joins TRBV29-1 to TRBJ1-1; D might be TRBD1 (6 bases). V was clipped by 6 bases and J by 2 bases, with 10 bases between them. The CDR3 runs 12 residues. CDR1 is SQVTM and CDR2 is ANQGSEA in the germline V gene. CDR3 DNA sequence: TGCAGCGTGGGACAATTAAACACTGAAGCTTTCTTT. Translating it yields CSVGQLNTEAFF.

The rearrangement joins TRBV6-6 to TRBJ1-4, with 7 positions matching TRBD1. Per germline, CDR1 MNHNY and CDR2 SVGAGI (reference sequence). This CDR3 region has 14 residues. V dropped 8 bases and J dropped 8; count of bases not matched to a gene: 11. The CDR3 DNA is TGTGCCAGCGATAGACAGGGCCGGGGCGAAAAACTGTTTTTT. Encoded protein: CASDRQGRGEKLFF.

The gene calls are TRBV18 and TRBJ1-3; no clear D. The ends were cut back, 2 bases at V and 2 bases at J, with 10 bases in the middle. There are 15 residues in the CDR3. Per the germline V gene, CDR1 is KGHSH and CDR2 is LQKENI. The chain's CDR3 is CASSPYRVAGNTIYF. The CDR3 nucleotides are TGTGCCAGCTCACCATACCGGGTAGCTGGAAACACCATATATTTT.

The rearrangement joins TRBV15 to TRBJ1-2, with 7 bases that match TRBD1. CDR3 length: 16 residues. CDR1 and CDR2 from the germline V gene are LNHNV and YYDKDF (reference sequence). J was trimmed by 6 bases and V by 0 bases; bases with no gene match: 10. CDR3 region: CATSRERLVGGNGYTF. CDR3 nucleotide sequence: TGTGCCACCAGCAGAGAACGGCTCGTAGGGGGCAATGGCTACACCTTC.

The CDR3 region has the DNA TGTGCCAGTGATCTTTTGGACAGGGGTAACACCGGGGAGCTGTTTTTT. This translates into CASDLLDRGNTGELFF. The chain recombines TRBV19 with TRBJ2-2, with 9 bases that match TRBD1. Unmatched junction bases numbered 9, after V lost 8 bases and J lost 2 bases. The CDR3 is 16 amino acids. In germline, CDR1 is LNHDA, CDR2 SQIVND (reference sequence).

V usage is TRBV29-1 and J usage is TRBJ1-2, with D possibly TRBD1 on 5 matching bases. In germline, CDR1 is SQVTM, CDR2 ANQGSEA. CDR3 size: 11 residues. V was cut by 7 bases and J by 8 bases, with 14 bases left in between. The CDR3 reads CSGGAAGGYTF. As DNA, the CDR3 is TGCAGCGGCGGGGCAGCGGGCGGCTACACCTTC.

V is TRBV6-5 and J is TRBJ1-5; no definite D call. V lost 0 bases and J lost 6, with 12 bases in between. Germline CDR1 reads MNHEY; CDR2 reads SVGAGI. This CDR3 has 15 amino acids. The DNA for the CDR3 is TGTGCCAGCAGTTACTCCTCGGGGTCGGGTCAGCCCCAGCATTTT. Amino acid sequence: CASSYSSGSGQPQHF.

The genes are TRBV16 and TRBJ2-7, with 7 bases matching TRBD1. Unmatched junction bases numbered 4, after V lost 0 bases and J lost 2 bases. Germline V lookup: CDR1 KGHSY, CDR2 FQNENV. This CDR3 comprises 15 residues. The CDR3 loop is CASSQSAQGAYEQYF. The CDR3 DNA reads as TGTGCCAGCAGCCAATCGGCTCAGGGGGCCTACGAGCAGTACTTC.

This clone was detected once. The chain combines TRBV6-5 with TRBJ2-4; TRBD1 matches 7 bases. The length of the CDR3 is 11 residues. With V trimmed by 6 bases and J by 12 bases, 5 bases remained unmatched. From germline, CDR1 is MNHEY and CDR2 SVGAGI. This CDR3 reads CASSSGGDQYF. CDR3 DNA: TGTGCCAGCAGCTCAGGGGGAGATCAGTACTTC.

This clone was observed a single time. DNA for the CDR3: TGTGCCAGCAGTGAAGTGGCAGGGGTTGGTGAAAAACTGTTTTTT. This sequence encodes CASSEVAGVGEKLFF. The chain recombines TRBV6-1 with TRBJ1-4; possible D gene TRBD1, 6 bases. Trimming pared 1 base from V and 7 bases from J, leaving 13 bases between. This CDR3 contains 15 residues. Germline CDR1 is MNHNS and CDR2 is SASEGT.